This is a list of T cell receptor beta chains from one sample in a study of T cell responses to AZD1222 COVID-19 vaccine. Using immunoSEQ multiplex PCR, the repertoire was profiled, and TCRdb retains in-frame clones only, with some absent. The sample records under 150,000 clones, roughly 89% being singletons. This specimen was peripheral blood, taken on day 0 of AZD1222 vaccination. These TCRs come from an adult in good health. The CDR3 runs from the conserved cysteine through the conserved F or W. Each record gives: V gene, J gene, CDR3 protein.

TRBV6-1	TRBJ1-6	CASSEDRFYSPLHF
TRBV28	TRBJ2-1	CASSLRQGVGVEQFF
TRBV4-3	TRBJ1-5	CASSPGVNRADQPQHF
TRBV2	TRBJ2-1	CASRVTSGSGGEQFF
TRBV2	TRBJ1-1	CASRRAHGRTEAFF
TRBV9	TRBJ1-4	CASSVAGGVNEKLFF
TRBV3-1/TRBV3-2	TRBJ1-4	CASSPFGQNNEKLFF
TRBV19	TRBJ1-1	CASTAGTHTEAFF
TRBV7-9	TRBJ1-2	CASSLVGRDAYGYTF
TRBV7-3	TRBJ2-6	CASSPSLAGGYSGANVLTF
TRBV5-6	TRBJ1-6	CASSSGQGASPYNSPLHF
TRBV29-1	TRBJ2-5	CSVSGTAETQYF
TRBV12-3/TRBV12-4	TRBJ2-5	CASSFGSEETQYF
TRBV4-3	TRBJ2-7	CASSHATSGSYSYEQYF
TRBV18	TRBJ2-5	CASSPQPTGFQETQYF
TRBV5-4	TRBJ2-3	CASSRKSLQRDDTQYF
TRBV12-3/TRBV12-4	TRBJ2-7	CASSLGQGNWYF
TRBV10-1	TRBJ2-7	CASLDYGRDEQYF
TRBV6-1	TRBJ1-5	CASSERPENQPQHF
TRBV5-4	TRBJ2-5	CASSRALADQETQYF
TRBV6-5	TRBJ2-5	CASSNVGNKETQYF
TRBV15	TRBJ2-5	CATRGGLATEETQYF
TRBV20-1	TRBJ2-1	CSASSGGGLEQFF
TRBV5-8	TRBJ1-3	CASRNRDRGPGNTIYF
TRBV27	TRBJ1-2	CASSPKEARGYTF
TRBV5-1	TRBJ2-3	CASSFGSGDSTDTQYF